Presented here are 26 T cell receptor beta chains from one specimen sequenced in a study of cytomegalovirus exposure and HLA in healthy donors. The study ran its PCR with 60 Vbeta and 13 Jbeta primers. The table came from immunoSEQ multiplex PCR; TCRdb's copy has only in-frame clones and leaves some out. The data show about 86,000 clones, roughly 80% seen once. The sample consisted of PBMCs. The receptor set was obtained from a woman in her fifties or sixties in good health and CMV-seropositive.

The chain combines TRBV6-1 with TRBJ1-2; D unclear. Germline V lookup: CDR1 MNHNS, CDR2 SASEGT. The CDR3 has 16 residues. Trimming stripped 1 base from V and 7 bases from J, with 19 bases between. This CDR3 is CASSEVGKGLAGGYTF. The CDR3 region has the DNA TGTGCCAGCAGTGAAGTTGGGAAGGGTTTAGCGGGTGGCTACACCTTC.

V gene TRBV5-1 combines with J gene TRBJ2-7; 13 bases map to TRBD2. The CDR3 contains 16 residues. The V segment lost 4 bases and the J segment 1 base; nucleotides outside the gene matches: 5. Germline V gives CDR1 SGHRS, CDR2 YFSETQ. For the CDR3, the DNA is TGCGCCAGCAGCCCGGGACTAGCGGGACATTCCTACGAGCAGTACTTC. It is translated as CASSPGLAGHSYEQYF.

The chain uses TRBV10-3 and TRBJ2-5, with 14 bases that match TRBD2. Per germline, CDR1 ENHRY and CDR2 SYGVKD. V dropped 8 bases and J dropped 1; count of bases not matched to a gene: 6. This CDR3 comprises 16 residues. The CDR3 DNA reads as TGTGCCATCGGTGGGGGGACTAGCGGGAGCCAAGAGACCCAGTACTTC. It encodes CAIGGGTSGSQETQYF.

This clone was recorded a few times. CDR3 coding DNA: TGCAGCGTTGAATTGGCGGGGGAGACCCAGTACTTC. Translation: CSVELAGETQYF. The chain carries TRBV29-1 and TRBJ2-5; perhaps TRBD2 as D (6 bases). The CDR3 contains 12 residues. CDR1 and CDR2 from the germline V gene are SQVTM and ANQGSEA. V was shortened by 2 bases and J by 5 bases, with 9 bases between the two germline ends. Drawing the rest from reference TRBV29-1 and TRBJ2-5, the complete variable domain is SAVISQKPSRDICQRGTSLTIQCQVDSQVTMMFWYRQQPGQSLTLIATANQGSEATYESGFVIDKFPISRPNLTFSTLTVSNMSPEDSSIYLCSVELAGETQYFGPGTRLLVL.

V is TRBV18 and J is TRBJ1-5; weak D call: TRBD1 (6 bases). Per germline, CDR1 KGHSH and CDR2 LQKENI. Trimming shortened V by 6 bases and J by 7 bases, and 13 bases separated the two germline ends. CDR3 size: 13 residues. Here the CDR3 reads CASSPETGQPQHF. The CDR3 nucleotides read TGTGCCAGCTCGCCCGAGACAGGCCAGCCCCAGCATTTT.

The chain recombines TRBV5-4 with TRBJ1-1; possible D gene TRBD1, 6 bases. The CDR3 length is 14 residues. V lost 4 bases, J lost 1 base, and 11 bases lay in between. Per the germline V gene, CDR1 is SGHNT and CDR2 is YYREEE (reference sequence). The CDR3, as DNA: TGTGCCAGCAGCAGGACAGCCTCGAACACTGAAGCTTTCTTT. Translated, it gives CASSRTASNTEAFF.

This clone came up a few times. The genes are TRBV27 and TRBJ2-2; 9 bases are shared with TRBD1. CDR3 length: 16 amino acids. Germline V gene sequence: CDR1 MNHEY, CDR2 SMNVEV (reference sequence). V dropped 4 bases and J dropped 5; count of bases not matched to a gene: 8. Written as DNA, the CDR3 is TGTGCCAGCAGTTCCGGACAGGGGATACCTACCGGGGAGCTGTTTTTT. Its protein is CASSSGQGIPTGELFF.

The rearrangement uses TRBV10-3 and TRBJ1-1; D gene uncertain. Germline CDR1 reads ENHRY; CDR2 reads SYGVKD. Trimming took 0 bases from V and 5 from J, leaving 7 bases between them. CDR3 length: 13 residues. The chain's CDR3 is CAISESTPTEAFF. CDR3 bases: TGTGCCATCAGTGAGTCGACTCCGACTGAAGCTTTCTTT.

The genes are TRBV2 and TRBJ1-6; weak D call: TRBD1 (5 bases). This CDR3 is built from 14 residues. Looked up from germline, CDR1 is SNHLY and CDR2 is FYNNEI. V was clipped by 1 base and J by 6 bases, with 7 bases between them. CDR3 coding DNA: TGTGCCAGCAGTGAAGGACAGATTAATTCACCCCTCCACTTT. The encoded protein is CASSEGQINSPLHF.

This chain joins TRBV30 and TRBJ1-1, with 7 bases that match TRBD1. This CDR3 is built from 14 residues. V lost 2 bases and J lost 1; bases outside the gene matches: 4. The germline CDR1 and CDR2 sequences are GTSNPN and SVGIG (reference sequence). The CDR3, as DNA: TGTGCCTGGAGTAGGGGGCAGGGGAACACTGAAGCTTTCTTT. It yields the protein CAWSRGQGNTEAFF.

This chain links TRBV6-1 with TRBJ2-2, with a possible D match to TRBD1 (5 bases). Germline values: CDR1 MNHNS, CDR2 SASEGT. This CDR3 has 13 residues. V was trimmed by 10 bases and J by 0 bases, leaving 9 bases between them. The CDR3 spells CATGHPNTGELFF. CDR3 DNA sequence: TGTGCCACCGGACACCCGAACACCGGGGAGCTGTTTTTT.

V gene TRBV19 combines with J gene TRBJ2-2; 8 nucleotides agree with TRBD2. The CDR3 length is 16 residues. J was trimmed by 6 bases and V by 5 bases; bases with no gene match: 11. From germline, CDR1 is LNHDA and CDR2 SQIVND (reference sequence). The CDR3 DNA sequence: TGTGCCAGTAGTCCCAGCGGGAGTCCTAGTCCCGGGGAGCTGTTTTTT. Translation: CASSPSGSPSPGELFF.

V and J are TRBV27 and TRBJ2-3, with 11 positions matching TRBD2. This CDR3 is built from 14 residues. CDR1 is MNHEY, CDR2 SMNVEV, per germline (reference sequence). Trimming took 5 bases from V and 6 from J; bases not matched to a gene: 4. Here the CDR3 reads CASSVLAGADTQYF. CDR3 in DNA: TGTGCCAGCAGTGTACTAGCGGGAGCCGATACGCAGTATTTT.

CDR3: CATHYRYEQYF. The CDR3 nucleotides are TGTGCCACCCATTATCGGTACGAGCAGTACTTC. The rearrangement uses TRBV28 and TRBJ2-7, with unresolved D. CDR1 is MDHEN and CDR2 is SYDVKM in the germline V gene. This CDR3 is built from 11 residues. Trimming pared 10 bases from V and 4 bases from J, leaving 11 bases between. The full variable domain, in which reference TRBV28 and TRBJ2-7 provide the parts outside the CDR3, is DVKVTQSSRYLVKRTGEKVFLECVQDMDHENMFWYRQDPGLGLRLIYFSYDVKMKEKGDIPEGYSVSREKKERFSLILESASTNQTSMYLCATHYRYEQYFGPGTRLTVT.

In this sample, this clone turned up a few times. This rearrangement joins TRBV5-6 to TRBJ2-7, with a possible D match to TRBD2 (6 bases). Germline values: CDR1 SGHDT, CDR2 YYEEEE. Trimming stripped 8 bases from V and 2 bases from J, with 14 bases between. This CDR3 has 13 residues. DNA for the CDR3: TGTGCCAGTTCGGGGGAGTTTGCCTACGAGCAGTACTTC. The encoded protein is CASSGEFAYEQYF.

The chain links TRBV7-6 to TRBJ2-7; TRBD2 matches 11 bases. J gave up 5 bases and V 5 bases, and 8 bases lay outside the gene matches. The germline V gene encodes CDR1 SGHVS and CDR2 FNYEAQ. The CDR3 spans 15 residues. CDR3 loop: CASSPFTSGGHEQYF. For the CDR3, the DNA is TGTGCCAGCAGCCCTTTTACTAGCGGGGGACACGAGCAGTACTTC.

The chain joins TRBV15 to TRBJ1-1; D might be TRBD1 (5 bases). V dropped 1 base and J dropped 0 bases, with 15 bases sitting between them. Per the germline V gene, CDR1 is LNHNV and CDR2 is YYDKDF (reference sequence). The CDR3 is 17 residues long. The CDR3 region has the DNA TGTGCCACCAGCAGAGGTGGGGCCAAGGGGATGAACACTGAAGCTTTCTTT. It codes for CATSRGGAKGMNTEAFF. Using reference TRBV15 and TRBJ1-1 for the parts outside the CDR3, the full variable domain is DAMVIQNPRYQVTQFGKPVTLSCSQTLNHNVMYWYQQKSSQAPKLLFHYYDKDFNNEADTPDNFQSRRPNTSFCFLDIRSPGLGDTAMYLCATSRGGAKGMNTEAFFGQGTRLTVV.

This clone turned up a few times. V is TRBV19 and J is TRBJ1-1; 10 bases map to TRBD1. J gave up 1 base and V 7 bases, and 3 bases lay outside the gene matches. The CDR3 runs 14 residues. Germline loops: CDR1 LNHDA, CDR2 SQIVND (reference sequence). CDR3 DNA sequence: TGTGCCAGTACCCGGACAGGGGGGAACACTGAAGCTTTCTTT. Translating it yields CASTRTGGNTEAFF.

The sample holds one count of this clone. The chain combines TRBV15 with TRBJ1-5; TRBD1 aligns across 10 bases. V dropped 2 bases and J dropped 5; count of bases not matched to a gene: 6. CDR1 is LNHNV, CDR2 YYDKDF, per germline (reference sequence). This CDR3 spans 16 amino acids. The CDR3 DNA sequence: TGTGCCACCAGCAGACCGACAGGGGGCAGTGATCAGCCCCAGCATTTT. This sequence encodes CATSRPTGGSDQPQHF.

The chain employs TRBV7-8 and TRBJ1-5; no reliable D call. The germline gives CDR1 SGHVS, CDR2 FQNEAQ. The CDR3 length is 15 residues. V was clipped by 0 bases and J by 2 bases, with 8 bases between them. The chain's CDR3 is CASSLAQERNQPQHF. The CDR3 bases are TGTGCCAGCAGCTTAGCCCAGGAACGCAATCAGCCCCAGCATTTT.

The chain employs TRBV30 and TRBJ1-5; D unclear. The germline V and J ends were trimmed by 3 bases and 4 bases, with 10 bases remaining between them. Germline CDR1 GTSNPN, CDR2 SVGIG (reference sequence). The length of the CDR3 is 13 residues. CDR3 sequence reads: CAWSTTENQPQHF. For the CDR3, the DNA is TGTGCCTGGAGCACCACAGAGAATCAGCCCCAGCATTTT.

This clone showed up just a few times. This chain joins TRBV28 and TRBJ1-4; D is undetermined. The V gene's germline CDR1 is MDHEN and CDR2 SYDVKM. The length of the CDR3 is 13 residues. Trimming stripped 4 bases from V and 6 bases from J, with 9 bases between. CDR3 amino acids: CASSYPSDEKLFF. CDR3 in DNA: TGTGCCAGCAGTTATCCGAGTGATGAAAAACTGTTTTTT.

The rearrangement uses TRBV11-3 and TRBJ2-5, with D possibly being TRBD1 (6 bases). Trimming pared 1 base from V and 4 bases from J, leaving 7 bases between. The CDR3 is 13 residues long. CDR1 is SGHNT, CDR2 YENEEA, per germline. The CDR3 sequence is CASSLGTVETQYF. DNA for the CDR3: TGTGCCAGCAGCTTAGGGACAGTAGAGACCCAGTACTTC.

The CDR3 DNA follows: TGCGCCAGCAGCTTGGTGGGGATTTCTCTTGCGGGGGACACTGAAGCTTTCTTT. Amino acid sequence: CASSLVGISLAGDTEAFF. This chain links TRBV5-1 with TRBJ1-1; perhaps TRBD1 as D (5 bases). The V end was cut by 0 bases, the J end by 3 bases, with 21 bases between. Germline CDR1 is SGHRS and CDR2 is YFSETQ. The CDR3 sequence is 18 residues long.

In this sample, this clone turned up a few times. The genes are TRBV9 and TRBJ2-5, with 8 nucleotides matching TRBD1. V lost 6 bases and J lost 3; bases outside the gene matches: 4. The germline gives CDR1 SGDLS, CDR2 YYNGEE. The CDR3 is 13 residues long. In nucleotides, the CDR3 is TGTGCCAGCAACCCGGGACAGGAAGAGACCCAGTACTTC. Its translation is CASNPGQEETQYF.

The chain combines TRBV6-5 with TRBJ1-2, with a possible D match to TRBD1 (5 bases). V dropped 5 bases and J dropped 6 bases, with 13 bases sitting between them. CDR3 length: 13 residues. The V gene's germline CDR1 is MNHEY and CDR2 SVGAGI. CDR3 sequence (DNA): TGTGCCAGCAGTGGCCCAGGGTCCCATGGCTACACCTTC. Amino acids: CASSGPGSHGYTF.